Described below is a single T cell receptor (beta chain) sequence and its context. Generated by immunoSEQ multiplex PCR, the TCRdb table keeps only in-frame clones and is missing some. The sample has about 66,000 clones; over 75% are singletons. Looked up from germline, CDR1 is LNHNV and CDR2 is YYDKDF (reference sequence). The J segment lost 4 bases and the V segment lost 8 bases, leaving 11 bases of the junction unmatched. The CDR3 consists of 15 residues. The record originates from a study of T cell changes during pregnancy in multiple sclerosis. Sequencing was performed on CD8+ T cells from peripheral blood mononuclear cells, taken before pregnancy. This receptor was identified in a female donor with multiple sclerosis, enrolled in a pregnancy study. This chain joins TRBV15 and TRBJ2-3; 8 bases fit TRBD1. For the CDR3, the DNA is TGTGCCACCTCGTCCCCAGGGGGCTCTTCAGATACGCAGTATTTT. It codes for CATSSPGGSSDTQYF.